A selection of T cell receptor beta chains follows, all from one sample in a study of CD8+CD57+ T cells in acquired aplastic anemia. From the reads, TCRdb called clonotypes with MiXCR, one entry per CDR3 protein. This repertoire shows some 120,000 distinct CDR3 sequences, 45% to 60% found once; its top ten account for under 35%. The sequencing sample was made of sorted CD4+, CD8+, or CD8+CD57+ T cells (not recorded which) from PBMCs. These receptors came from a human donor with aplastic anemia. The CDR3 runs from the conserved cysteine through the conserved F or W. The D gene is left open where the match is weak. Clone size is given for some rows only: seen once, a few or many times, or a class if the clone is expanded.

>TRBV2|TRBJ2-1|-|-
CASSEGWAAYNEQFF
TGTGCCAGCAGTGAGGGGTGGGCAGCCTACAATGAGCAGTTCTTC
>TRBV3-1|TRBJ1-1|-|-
CASSQDRAIGNTEAFF
TGTGCCAGCAGCCAAGATAGGGCCATAGGGAACACTGAAGCTTTCTTT
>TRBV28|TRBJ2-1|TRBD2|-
CASSLTSVRQFF
TGTGCCAGCAGTCTTACTAGCGTGAGGCAGTTCTTC
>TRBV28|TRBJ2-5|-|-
CASSSLIGGQETQYF
TGTGCCAGCAGTTCGCTAATAGGAGGACAAGAGACCCAGTACTTC
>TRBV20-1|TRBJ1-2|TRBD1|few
CSAWVGTGGGYTF
TGCAGTGCTTGGGTAGGGACAGGGGGCGGCTACACCTTC
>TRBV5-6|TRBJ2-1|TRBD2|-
CASRRKLAGGGEQFF
TGTGCCAGCCGACGAAAACTAGCGGGAGGTGGTGAGCAGTTCTTC
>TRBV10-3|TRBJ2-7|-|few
CCYTGRTTYEQYF
TGTTGCTATACCGGCAGGACCACCTACGAGCAGTACTTC
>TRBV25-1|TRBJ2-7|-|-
CASLLRGQGVYRQYF
TGTGCCAGCCTCCTCCGGGGGCAGGGCGTCTATCGGCAGTACTTC
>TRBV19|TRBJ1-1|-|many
CASSPRDTIPTEAFF
TGTGCCAGTAGTCCCCGGGACACTATCCCCACTGAAGCTTTCTTT
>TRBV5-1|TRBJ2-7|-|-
CASSLTGTTYEQYF
TGCGCCAGCAGCCTGACCGGGACAACCTACGAGCAGTACTTC
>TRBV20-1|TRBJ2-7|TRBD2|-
CSARGLAGVEQYF
TGCAGTGCTAGAGGACTAGCGGGAGTCGAGCAGTACTTC
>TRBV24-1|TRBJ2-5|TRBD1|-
CATSDLQQGQETQYF
TGTGCCACCAGTGATTTGCAACAGGGGCAAGAGACCCAGTACTTC
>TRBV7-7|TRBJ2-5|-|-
CASSSGRVWQETQYF
TGTGCCAGCAGCTCCGGCAGGGTATGGCAAGAGACCCAGTACTTC
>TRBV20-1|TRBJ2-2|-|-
CSARDPGLANTGELFF
TGCAGTGCTAGAGACCCGGGACTCGCGAACACCGGGGAGCTGTTTTTT
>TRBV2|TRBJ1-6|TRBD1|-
CASSHDRADNSPLHF
TGTGCCAGCAGTCATGACAGGGCTGACAATTCACCCCTCCACTTT
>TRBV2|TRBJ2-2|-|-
CASSGQMNTGELFF
TGTGCCAGCAGTGGTCAGATGAACACCGGGGAGCTGTTTTTT
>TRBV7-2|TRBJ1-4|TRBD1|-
CASSRDRAEKLFF
TGTGCCAGCAGCCGAGACAGGGCTGAAAAACTGTTTTTT
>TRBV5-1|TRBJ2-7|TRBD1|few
CASCGGTGGSEQYF
TGCGCCAGCTGCGGTGGGACAGGGGGATCCGAGCAGTACTTC
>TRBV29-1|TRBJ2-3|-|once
CSVLRDTQYF
TGCAGCGTTCTTAGAGATACGCAGTATTTT
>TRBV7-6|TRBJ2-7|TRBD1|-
CASSSLRQGEQYF
TGTGCCAGCAGCTCATTACGACAGGGTGAGCAGTACTTC
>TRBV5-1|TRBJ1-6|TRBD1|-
CASSLASRGRNSPLHF
TGCGCCAGCAGCTTGGCCTCCAGGGGGCGGAATTCACCCCTCCACTTT